Many counts were recorded for the clone carrying this T cell receptor (beta chain). The antigen remains unidentified. The data are from a study of identical twins. Whole-study results and caveats: Modeled out-of-frame TCR alpha sharing in monozygotic twins fell below observed levels. Abundant beta clonotypes from cord blood bore fewer insertions; memory repertoires lacked this pattern.

Unique molecular identifiers were present on the cDNA, which also gained a universal primer site by template switching. TCRdb redid the calling of the 5' RACE reads with MiXCR, one entry per CDR3 protein. This table holds 690,000 or so distinct CDR3 sequences, around 6% found once. This CDR3 has 11 residues. V was cut by 2 bases and J by 4 bases, with 1 base left in between. The V call is TRBV12-3 or TRBV12-4, the J call TRBJ2-3; D ambiguous. Sequencing was done on a sample of naive T cells sorted from blood. This TCR derives from a young man in good health. The CDR3: CASSLPDTQYF. The CDR3 DNA sequence: TGTGCCAGCAGTTTACCAGATACGCAGTATTTT.